This TCR beta chain emerged from a study of OX40 agonist ivuxolimab in advanced cancers. Study-wide context: Three individuals attained partial responses, comprising one hepatocellular carcinoma case and two cutaneous melanoma cases. Points from the study as a whole: Normalized expansion of T-cell clones was also low for some nonresponders. Clonal expansion was seen in CD4+ and CD8+ blood T cells by week 6 at 0.1 to 3.0 mg/kg.

In regard to this clone: Antigen: not known.

The method was immunoSEQ multiplex PCR; TCRdb's version includes in-frame clones alone and lacks a portion of them. The sample holds approximately 38,000 clones, nearly 85% seen once. The CDR3 has 15 amino acids. V gave up 5 bases and J gave up 5 bases, with 16 bases separating them. In germline, CDR1 is SEHNR, CDR2 FQNEAQ (reference sequence). The rearrangement uses TRBV7-9 and TRBJ2-1, with D possibly TRBD1 on 6 matching bases. Sequenced here: CD4+ or CD8+ T cells sorted from blood, sampled in a trial of the OX40 agonist ivuxolimab. This sequence was found in an adult with an advanced solid tumor such as melanoma, head and neck, liver or kidney cancer. CDR3 in DNA: TGTGCCAGCAGCCTTCGACAGGCCCCCGACAATGAGCAGTTCTTC. Protein product: CASSLRQAPDNEQFF.